The rows below give T cell receptor beta chains drawn from one sample of a study of T cell repertoires in cytomegalovirus infection. TCRdb re-called the reads with MiXCR, one entry per CDR3 protein. This table holds about 770,000 distinct CDR3 sequences, 25% to 30% found once. These TCRs' antigens remain unknown. The sample consisted of cultured CD8+ T cells from PBMCs, taken from culture after CMV antigen stimulation. The receptors were sampled from a human donor in good health (CMV status not recorded). Some clones in this sample may be carry-over from other donors' samples. Each CDR3 is given with its conserved first and last residue. A D gene is named only where the DNA matches it firmly. The size of a clone is reported for some rows only, either as once, few or many, or as a class for expanded clones.

CDR3 DNA	CDR3 protein	clone size	V gene	J gene	D gene
TGTGCCAGCAGCTTTTCCGGGACTAGCGGATACAATGAGCAGTTCTTC	CASSFSGTSGYNEQFF	NA	TRBV7-9	TRBJ2-1	TRBD2
TGCGCCAGCAGCCAAGACTCGCAGGGACCGAACACTGAAGCTTTCTTT	CASSQDSQGPNTEAFF	few	TRBV4-1	TRBJ1-1	NA
TGCGCCAGCGGATCGACGGGGTTTGAGCCCCAGCATTTT	CASGSTGFEPQHF	few	TRBV4-3	TRBJ1-5	NA
TGTGCCAGCAGCTTAGTAGTGCCGACAGGGGACGGGCAGCCCCAGCATTTT	CASSLVVPTGDGQPQHF	NA	TRBV7-4	TRBJ1-5	TRBD1
TGTGCCAGCAGTTACGACGAGCTAAGCTTCGAGTACAATGAGCAGTTCTTC	CASSYDELSFEYNEQFF	NA	TRBV6-6	TRBJ2-1	NA
TGTGCCAGCAGCCCCAGAGGGAGGGGGGGACGAAATGAGCAGTTCTTC	CASSPRGRGGRNEQFF	few	TRBV7-2	TRBJ2-1	NA
TGTGCCAGCAGCCAAGAACGAGGGGCGACCTCTGGGGCCAACGTCCTGACTTTC	CASSQERGATSGANVLTF	few	TRBV14	TRBJ2-6	NA
TGTGCCAGCAGCTTAGGTTCAGGGGGCGAAACTGAAGCTTTCTTT	CASSLGSGGETEAFF	NA	TRBV7-8	TRBJ1-1	TRBD1
TGCGCCAGCTGGGAGGGGGCAACTGAAGCTTTCTTT	CASWEGATEAFF	few	TRBV10-2	TRBJ1-1	TRBD1
TGTGCTAGTGGTTTGGTCCCAGGGGCTGAAGCTTTCTTT	CASGLVPGAEAFF	NA	TRBV12-5	TRBJ1-1	NA
TGTGCCAGCAGTGACGGACTAGCGGGGGGGCTACAAGAGACCCAGTACTTC	CASSDGLAGGLQETQYF	NA	TRBV6-1	TRBJ2-5	TRBD2
TGTGCCAGCAGCCAAGAGGACAGGGGGCGTGCACCCCTCCACTTT	CASSQEDRGRAPLHF	few	TRBV4-2	TRBJ1-6	TRBD1
TGTGCCAGCAGTCTCGGACAGGGTTTTGGCTACACCTTC	CASSLGQGFGYTF	many	TRBV6-2/TRBV6-3	TRBJ1-2	TRBD1
TGTGCCAGCAGTCTAACTGATGGGACAGGGAGGAACACTGAAGCTTTCTTT	CASSLTDGTGRNTEAFF	NA	TRBV6-5	TRBJ1-1	TRBD1
TGTGCCAGCAGTTACTCAAGGGCAGGGGATGACTATGGCTACACCTTC	CASSYSRAGDDYGYTF	NA	TRBV6-2/TRBV6-3	TRBJ1-2	NA
TGTGCCAGTAGCCCCTGGGGGGGGCGGTACACCGGGGAGCTGTTTTTT	CASSPWGGRYTGELFF	NA	TRBV19	TRBJ2-2	NA
TGTGCCAGTAGTAGTCCCAGTAGGGGACACGAGCAGTACTTC	CASSSPSRGHEQYF	NA	TRBV19	TRBJ2-7	NA
TGTGCCAGCAGCCTCCTCTCACGGGGGGCGTTGGCCGGGGAGCTGTTTTTT	CASSLLSRGALAGELFF	NA	TRBV9	TRBJ2-2	NA
TGTGCCAGCAGCTTAGCACGGGGGCCCGGACCCGGGGAGCTGTTTTTT	CASSLARGPGPGELFF	many	TRBV7-6	TRBJ2-2	NA
TGTGCCAGCAGCCAAGTGTACAGGGGGTCCGGCACTGAAGCTTTCTTT	CASSQVYRGSGTEAFF	few	TRBV4-2	TRBJ1-1	TRBD1
TGTGCCAGCAGCTTAGTACAGGGAGATGAAAAACTGTTTTTT	CASSLVQGDEKLFF	many	TRBV7-9	TRBJ1-4	NA
TGTGCCAGCAGCTTGGTGGGACAGGGGACCACCGGGGAGCTGTTTTTT	CASSLVGQGTTGELFF	NA	TRBV5-6	TRBJ2-2	TRBD1
TGTGCCAGCAGCGAAGGGACAGGGGTCGGTTACTATGGCTACACCTTC	CASSEGTGVGYYGYTF	NA	TRBV9	TRBJ1-2	TRBD1
TGTGCCAGCAGTTTAAGGGACAGGAACACTGAAGCTTTCTTT	CASSLRDRNTEAFF	few	TRBV27	TRBJ1-1	TRBD1
TGTGCCAGCAGTTACTTGTGGCAGGGAGGGGATGAGCAGTTCTTC	CASSYLWQGGDEQFF	few	TRBV6-5	TRBJ2-1	TRBD2
TGTGCCAGCAGTCTCACAGGCCCCGACGGCTATGGCTACACCTTC	CASSLTGPDGYGYTF	NA	TRBV6-5	TRBJ1-2	NA
TGTGCCAGCACCCTCGGGCTGGGCGGTGGCTACACCTTC	CASTLGLGGGYTF	NA	TRBV28	TRBJ1-2	NA
TGTGCCAGCAGTACCGGACCCTCCTACGAGCAGTACTTC	CASSTGPSYEQYF	NA	TRBV6-5	TRBJ2-7	NA
TGTGCCAGCAGTTTATCGGGATGGGGTAACAATGAGCAGTTCTTC	CASSLSGWGNNEQFF	NA	TRBV27	TRBJ2-1	NA
TGTGCCATCGACAGGGTGGAAGGCTACACCTTC	CAIDRVEGYTF	NA	TRBV7-9	TRBJ1-2	TRBD1
TGCAGTGCTAGAGAGAGCGATTCTCCCAGTTCACCCCTCCACTTT	CSARESDSPSSPLHF	NA	TRBV20-1	TRBJ1-6	NA
TGCGCCAGCAGCTTGCCGATCGACAGCCCCTTCTATGGCTACACCTTC	CASSLPIDSPFYGYTF	few	TRBV5-1	TRBJ1-2	NA
TGTGCCAGCTGGTCGGGCCAGAATCAAGATTCCCAGTACTTC	CASWSGQNQDSQYF	NA	TRBV12-3/TRBV12-4	TRBJ2-5	NA
TGTGCCAGCAGCCCGACCGGACAGCTTACGCAGTATTTT	CASSPTGQLTQYF	few	TRBV7-9	TRBJ2-3	NA
TGTGCCAGCAGTTTCGGGACAGGGAGTTCACCCCTCCACTTT	CASSFGTGSSPLHF	few	TRBV27	TRBJ1-6	TRBD1
TGTGCCAGCAGCCCCGGAAGCAGTAACACAGATACGCAGTATTTT	CASSPGSSNTDTQYF	NA	TRBV7-9	TRBJ2-3	NA
TGTGCCAGCAGCTTCCCAAGAACTGCTTGGTTCTTC	CASSFPRTAWFF	few	TRBV7-9	TRBJ2-1	NA
TGTGCCAGTAGTATGTTCTCCACTGAAGCTTTCTTT	CASSMFSTEAFF	few	TRBV19	TRBJ1-1	NA
TGTGCTAGTGAGACAGGGTGGGCTGAAGCTTTCTTT	CASETGWAEAFF	NA	TRBV12-5	TRBJ1-1	TRBD1
TGCGCCAGCAGCCCCGAACGCCGCACGGTCGCAGAGTTCTTC	CASSPERRTVAEFF	NA	TRBV4-3	TRBJ2-1	NA
TGTGCCAGCAGCGTCGTGGCTAGCGGGGGACGCACAGATACGCAGTATTTT	CASSVVASGGRTDTQYF	few	TRBV4-2	TRBJ2-3	TRBD2
TGTGCCAGCAGCTCCCTAGGGGACGGCACAGATACGCAGTATTTT	CASSSLGDGTDTQYF	few	TRBV12-3/TRBV12-4	TRBJ2-3	NA
TGTGCCAGCAGCTCCCTAGTAGCGGGGGCCACAGATATTCAGTACTTT	CASSSLVAGATDIQYF	NA	TRBV11-1	TRBJ2-4	TRBD2
TGTGCCAGCAGCTCTCCCGGGATGGCCAATGAGCAGTTCTTC	CASSSPGMANEQFF	once	TRBV7-6	TRBJ2-1	NA
TGTGCCAGCAGCTTAGTATGGGAGACCCAGTACTTC	CASSLVWETQYF	few	TRBV7-9	TRBJ2-5	NA
TGTGCCAGCTCACCCTTGGACCCCATGGGGACCCAGTACTTC	CASSPLDPMGTQYF	NA	TRBV18	TRBJ2-5	NA
TGTGCCAGCAGCAAGGGACAGGGGGTGCAGGAGACCCAGTACTTC	CASSKGQGVQETQYF	NA	TRBV7-9	TRBJ2-5	TRBD1
TGTGCCAGCAGTGTTAGCCCCGGGGGAAATGAGCAGTTCTTC	CASSVSPGGNEQFF	NA	TRBV2	TRBJ2-1	NA
TGCGCCAGCAGGGGGACCTATAAGGGTGCTCAGAACTCTGAAGCTTTCTTT	CASRGTYKGAQNSEAFF	NA	TRBV10-2	TRBJ1-1	NA
TGTGCCAGCAGTTATCAATTCAGGGGAAGAGACTATGGCTACACCTTC	CASSYQFRGRDYGYTF	NA	TRBV6-5	TRBJ1-2	NA
TGTGCCAGCAGGAGCTGGGGGGAGACCCAGTACTTC	CASRSWGETQYF	NA	TRBV12-3/TRBV12-4	TRBJ2-5	NA
TGTTCCCTGGCCCAGGGGGTAGTCACCGGGGAGCTGTTTTTT	CSLAQGVVTGELFF	NA	TRBV7-9	TRBJ2-2	TRBD1
TGTGCCACCAGCAGAGATCTAGGGGGTTACGAGCAGTACTTC	CATSRDLGGYEQYF	few	TRBV15	TRBJ2-7	NA
TGTGCCAGCAGCTTACCCGGGACTGCCGAACCTTACACCGGGGAGCTGTTTTTT	CASSLPGTAEPYTGELFF	many	TRBV7-8	TRBJ2-2	NA
TGTGCCAGCAGGCTGACAGGGGATGGTTCACCCCTCCACTTT	CASRLTGDGSPLHF	few	TRBV28	TRBJ1-6	TRBD1